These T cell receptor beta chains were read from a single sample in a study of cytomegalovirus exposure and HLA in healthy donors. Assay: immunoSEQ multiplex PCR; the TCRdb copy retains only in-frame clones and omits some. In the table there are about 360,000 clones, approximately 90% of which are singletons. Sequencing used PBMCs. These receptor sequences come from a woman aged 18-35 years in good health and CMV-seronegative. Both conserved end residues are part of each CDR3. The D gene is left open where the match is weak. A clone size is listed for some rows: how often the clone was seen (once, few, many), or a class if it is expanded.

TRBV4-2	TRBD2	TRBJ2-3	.	CASSQGVPSGGADTQYF	TGTGCCAGCAGCCAAGGGGTCCCTAGCGGGGGCGCGGATACGCAGTATTTT
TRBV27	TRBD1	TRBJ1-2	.	CASSLLGTGGGGYGYTF	TGTGCCAGCAGTCTCCTGGGGACAGGGGGCGGTGGATATGGCTACACCTTC
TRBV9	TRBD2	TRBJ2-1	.	CASSVRLVSGGDYNEQFF	TGTGCCAGCAGCGTTAGACTTGTTAGCGGGGGGGATTACAATGAGCAGTTCTTC
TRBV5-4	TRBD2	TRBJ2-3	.	CASSLFFPAGVVDTQYF	TGTGCCAGCAGCTTGTTTTTTCCAGCGGGAGTGGTTGATACGCAGTATTTT
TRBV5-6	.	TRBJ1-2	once	CASSSRDTPNYGYTF	TGTGCCAGCAGCTCAAGAGACACCCCTAACTATGGCTACACCTTC
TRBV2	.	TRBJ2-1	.	CASSDAPNNEQFF	TGTGCCAGCAGTGATGCACCTAACAATGAGCAGTTCTTC
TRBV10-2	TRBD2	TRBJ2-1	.	CASTPGGTPIYNEQFF	TGCGCCAGCACCCCGGGAGGGACCCCCATATACAATGAGCAGTTCTTC
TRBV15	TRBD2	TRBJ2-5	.	CATSSLAGADSALHF	TGTGCCACCAGCTCCCTAGCGGGAGCAGATTCGGCCCTCCACTTC
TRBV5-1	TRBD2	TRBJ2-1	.	CATNSGGASNEQFF	TGCGCCACCAATAGCGGGGGGGCCTCGAATGAGCAGTTCTTC
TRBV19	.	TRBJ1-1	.	CASSIGFAEAFF	TGTGCCAGTAGTATCGGGTTTGCTGAAGCTTTCTTT
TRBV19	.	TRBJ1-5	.	CASMQGPDQPQHF	TGTGCCAGTATGCAGGGCCCCGATCAGCCCCAGCATTTT
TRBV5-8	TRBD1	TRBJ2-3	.	CASSTDRGTDTQYF	TGTGCCAGCAGCACGGACAGGGGCACAGATACGCAGTATTTT
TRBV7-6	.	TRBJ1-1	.	CASSHMPTGNTEAFF	TGTGCCAGCAGCCATATGCCCACAGGGAACACTGAAGCTTTCTTT
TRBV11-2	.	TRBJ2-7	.	CASRQSLGEGYEQYF	TGTGCCAGCAGGCAGAGCCTTGGTGAGGGCTACGAGCAGTACTTC
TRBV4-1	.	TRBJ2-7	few	CASSQVDRSSYEQYF	TGCGCCAGCAGCCAGGTAGACAGGTCCTCCTACGAGCAGTACTTC
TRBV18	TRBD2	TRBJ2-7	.	CASSPRLAGDEQYF	TGTGCCAGCTCGCCGAGGCTAGCGGGAGACGAGCAGTACTTC
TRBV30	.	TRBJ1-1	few	CAWSGVRMNTEAFF	TGTGCCTGGAGTGGTGTGAGGATGAACACTGAAGCTTTCTTT
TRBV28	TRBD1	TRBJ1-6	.	CASSGTESSYNSPLHF	TGTGCCAGCAGTGGGACAGAGAGCTCCTATAATTCACCCCTCCACTTT
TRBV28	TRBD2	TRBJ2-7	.	CASSSGLAGGHSSYEQYF	TGTGCCAGCAGTTCGGGACTAGCGGGAGGGCATAGCTCCTACGAGCAGTACTTC
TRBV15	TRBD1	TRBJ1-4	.	CATSRVQGADEKLFF	TGTGCCACCAGCAGAGTACAGGGGGCAGATGAAAAACTGTTTTTT
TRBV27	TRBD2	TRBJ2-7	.	CASSLGLAGVYEQYF	TGTGCCAGCAGTTTAGGACTAGCGGGAGTGTACGAGCAGTACTTC
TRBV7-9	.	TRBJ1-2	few	CASSLVGAGYTF	TGTGCCAGCAGCTTAGTCGGTGCGGGCTACACCTTC
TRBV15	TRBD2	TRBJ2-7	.	CATSRDVAGPYEQYF	TGTGCCACCAGCAGAGATGTAGCGGGACCCTACGAGCAGTACTTC
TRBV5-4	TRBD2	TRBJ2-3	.	CASSTSGKADTQYF	TGTGCCAGCAGCACTAGCGGGAAGGCAGATACGCAGTATTTT
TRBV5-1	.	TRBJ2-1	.	CASSSREVNNEQFF	TGCGCCAGCAGCTCCAGGGAAGTAAACAATGAGCAGTTCTTC
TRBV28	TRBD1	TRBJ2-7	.	CASSLSGATGVTLYEQYF	TGTGCCAGCAGTTTATCGGGAGCGACAGGGGTTACACTCTACGAGCAGTACTTC